This T cell receptor (beta chain) was recorded in a study of cytomegalovirus exposure and HLA in healthy donors. The CDR3 length is 18 residues. V shed 3 bases and J 0 bases; nucleotides not matched to a gene: 7. Germline CDR1 and CDR2: SEHNR and FQNEAQ (reference sequence). This table comes from immunoSEQ multiplex PCR, and its TCRdb copy is limited to in-frame clones, with some not included. Of about 120,000 clones in the sample, around 86% were seen once. The rearrangement links TRBV7-9 to TRBJ2-3; the match to TRBD2 covers 12 bases. The receptor's source is a young man in good health and CMV-seronegative. Sequenced: PBMCs. The CDR3 loop reads CASSLGTSGYTSTDTQYF. The CDR3 DNA reads TGTGCCAGCAGCTTGGGGACTAGCGGGTATACTAGCACAGATACGCAGTATTTT.